This T cell receptor beta chain was retrieved from a study of patients and donors after allogeneic stem cell transplantation. V lost 4 bases and J 0 bases, leaving 15 bases between the germline ends. From germline, CDR1 is ENHRY and CDR2 SYGVKD. CDR3 length: 16 residues. This clonotype occurred a few times. Using its own MiXCR run on the RT-PCR reads, TCRdb lists one record per CDR3 protein. The sample has some 230,000 distinct CDR3 sequences, roughly 15% seen once. Sequenced material: blood, either unsorted or a sorted T cell fraction (not recorded which). The chain uses TRBV10-3 and TRBJ1-2; D is perhaps TRBD1 (5 bases). This clonotype originated in a human donor who was either an allogeneic HSCT recipient or a stem cell or donor lymphocyte infusion donor (not recorded which). It is not recorded whose cells these are; they may come from a transplant donor. The chain's CDR3 is CAISVTGGGANYGYTF. CDR3 nucleotide sequence: TGTGCCATCAGTGTTACTGGCGGGGGAGCTAACTATGGCTACACCTTC.